This TCR beta chain stems from a study of shared clonotypes between healthy human individuals. The protocol was immunoSEQ multiplex PCR, while the TCRdb copy is restricted to in-frame clones and leaves out a portion. The data show around 2,000,000 clones, roughly 95% seen once. Study-level results: The naive CD4 repertoires of four donors were compared, and approximately 4.7% of clonotypes were shared. It was the few donors that limited the genetic and exposure-history diversity represented.

Cells designated naive CD8 were CD45RO-negative and were positively selected for CCR7, with terminally differentiated effector memory CD45RA+ cells excluded. As to this clone: Its matching antigen is unknown.

This CDR3 contains 17 residues. Germline-derived CDR1 and CDR2 are MNHEY and SMNVEV (reference sequence). With V trimmed by 5 bases and J by 0 bases, 9 bases remained unmatched. This TCR derives from a man in his late teens or twenties in good health. This chain uses TRBV27 with TRBJ2-7; 11 bases are shared with TRBD2. Sequenced sample: naive CD8+ T cells sorted from blood. The CDR3 spells CASSPGLAATFSYEQYF. As DNA, the CDR3 is TGTGCCAGCAGTCCGGGACTAGCGGCCACCTTCTCCTACGAGCAGTACTTC.